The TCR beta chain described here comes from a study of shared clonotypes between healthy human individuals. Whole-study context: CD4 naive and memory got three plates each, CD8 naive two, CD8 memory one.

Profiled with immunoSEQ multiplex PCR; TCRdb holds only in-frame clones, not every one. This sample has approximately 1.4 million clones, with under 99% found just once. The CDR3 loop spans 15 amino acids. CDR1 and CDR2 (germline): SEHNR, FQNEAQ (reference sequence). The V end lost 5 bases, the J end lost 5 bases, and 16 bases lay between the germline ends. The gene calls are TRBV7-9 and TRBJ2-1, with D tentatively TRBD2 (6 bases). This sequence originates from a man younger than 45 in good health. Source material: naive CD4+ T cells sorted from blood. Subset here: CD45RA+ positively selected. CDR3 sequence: CASSPLRTINNEQFF. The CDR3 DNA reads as TGTGCCAGCAGCCCCCTCCGGACTATCAACAATGAGCAGTTCTTC.